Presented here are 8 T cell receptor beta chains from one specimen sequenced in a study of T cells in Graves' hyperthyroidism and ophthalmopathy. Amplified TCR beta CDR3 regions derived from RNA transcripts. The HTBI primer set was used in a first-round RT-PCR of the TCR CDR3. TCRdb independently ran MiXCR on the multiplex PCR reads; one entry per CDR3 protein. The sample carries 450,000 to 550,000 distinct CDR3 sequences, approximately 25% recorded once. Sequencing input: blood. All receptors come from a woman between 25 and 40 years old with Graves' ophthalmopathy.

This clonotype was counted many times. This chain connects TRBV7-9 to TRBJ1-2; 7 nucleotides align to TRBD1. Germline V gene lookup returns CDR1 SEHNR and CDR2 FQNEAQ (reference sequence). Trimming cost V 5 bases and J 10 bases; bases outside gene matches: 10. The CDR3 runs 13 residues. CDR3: CASSPGQTHHYTF. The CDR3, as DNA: TGTGCCAGCAGCCCGGGACAGACACATCACTACACCTTC.

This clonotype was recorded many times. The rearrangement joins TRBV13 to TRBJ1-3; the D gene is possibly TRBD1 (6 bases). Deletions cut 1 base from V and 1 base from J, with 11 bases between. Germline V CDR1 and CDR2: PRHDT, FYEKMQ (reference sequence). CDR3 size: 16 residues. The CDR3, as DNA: TGTGCCAGCAGCTTAGAAACAGGGCGTTCTGGAAACACCATATATTTT. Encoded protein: CASSLETGRSGNTIYF.

This CDR3 reads CSVSTGQVLYEQYF. CDR3 DNA sequence: TGCAGCGTTTCGACAGGACAGGTCTTGTACGAGCAGTACTTC. The chain has TRBV29-1 and TRBJ2-7; 7 positions agree with TRBD1. This CDR3 has 14 residues. Per the germline V gene, CDR1 is SQVTM and CDR2 is ANQGSEA. V gave up 5 bases and J gave up 4 bases; unmatched junction bases: 11.

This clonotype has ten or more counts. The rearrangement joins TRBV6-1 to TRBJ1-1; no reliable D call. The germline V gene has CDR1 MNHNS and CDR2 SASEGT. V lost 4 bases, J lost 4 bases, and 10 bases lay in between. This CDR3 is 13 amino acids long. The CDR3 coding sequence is TGTGCCAGCAGTGGGGATACAGCCACTGAAGCTTTCTTT. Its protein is CASSGDTATEAFF.

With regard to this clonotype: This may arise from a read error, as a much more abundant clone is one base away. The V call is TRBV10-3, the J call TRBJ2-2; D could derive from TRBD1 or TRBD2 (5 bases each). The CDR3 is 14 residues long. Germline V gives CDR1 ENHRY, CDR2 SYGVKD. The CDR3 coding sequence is TGTGCCATCAGCCCCAGGGAGAACACCGGGGAGCTGCTTTTT. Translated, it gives CAISPRENTGELLF.

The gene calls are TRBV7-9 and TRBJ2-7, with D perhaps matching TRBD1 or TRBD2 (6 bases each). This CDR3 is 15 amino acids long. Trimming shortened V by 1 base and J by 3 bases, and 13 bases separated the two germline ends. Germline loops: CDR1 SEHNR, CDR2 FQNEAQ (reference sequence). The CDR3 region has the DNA TGTGCCAGCAGCTTAGTAAGGGGGGTAGTCTACGAGCAGTACTTC. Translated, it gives CASSLVRGVVYEQYF.

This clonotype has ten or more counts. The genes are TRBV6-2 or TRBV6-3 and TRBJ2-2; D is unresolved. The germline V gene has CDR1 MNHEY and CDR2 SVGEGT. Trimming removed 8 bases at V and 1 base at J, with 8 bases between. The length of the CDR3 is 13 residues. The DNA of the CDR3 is TGTGCCAGCGTACGAGGGAACACCGGGGAGCTGTTTTTT. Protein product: CASVRGNTGELFF.

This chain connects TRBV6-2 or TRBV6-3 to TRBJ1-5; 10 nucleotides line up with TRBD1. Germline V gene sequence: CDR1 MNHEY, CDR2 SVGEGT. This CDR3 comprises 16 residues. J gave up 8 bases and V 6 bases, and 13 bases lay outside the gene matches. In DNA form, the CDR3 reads TGTGCCAGCAGCAAAAACCGGGACAGGGGTCGGGAGCCCCAGCATTTT. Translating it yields CASSKNRDRGREPQHF.